These 22 T cell receptor beta chains were all obtained from the same sample, sequenced in a study of T cells in Graves' hyperthyroidism and ophthalmopathy. Authors of the study amplified TCR beta CDR3 regions from RNA transcripts. A set of HTBI primers served as the primers for a first-round RT-PCR of the TCR CDR3. TCRdb re-analysed the multiplex PCR reads in MiXCR, keeping a single row per CDR3 protein. Here the sample spans 480,000 or so distinct CDR3 sequences, 40% to 55% being singletons. Sequences were obtained from peripheral blood or thyroid tissue (not recorded which). The receptors originated from an adult woman with Graves' disease, either hyperthyroidism or ophthalmopathy (not recorded which).

The V call is TRBV29-1, the J call TRBJ2-7; TRBD1 agrees at 7 bases. The germline CDR1 and CDR2 sequences are SQVTM and ANQGSEA. This CDR3 has 17 amino acids. Trimming cost V 0 bases and J 0 bases; bases outside gene matches: 11. This chain's CDR3 is CSVEESTGKMSSYEQYF. The CDR3 bases are TGCAGCGTTGAAGAATCGACAGGGAAGATGAGCTCCTACGAGCAGTACTTC.

V usage is TRBV7-2 and J usage is TRBJ2-1; D is perhaps TRBD2 (6 bases). Germline V lookup: CDR1 SGHTA, CDR2 FQGNSA. Trimming pared 7 bases from V and 3 bases from J, leaving 10 bases between. This CDR3 comprises 13 residues. The CDR3 bases are TGTGCCAGCACCGCGGGGAGCTACAATGAGCAGTTCTTC. It specifies CASTAGSYNEQFF. The entire variable domain, with the rest obtained from reference TRBV7-2 and TRBJ2-1, is as follows: GAGVSQSPSNKVTEKGKDVELRCDPISGHTALYWYRQSLGQGLEFLIYFQGNSAPDKSGLPSDRFSAERTGGSVSTLTIQRTQQEDSAVYLCASTAGSYNEQFFGPGTRLTVL.

The genes are TRBV25-1 and TRBJ2-5, with TRBD2 identical over 7 bases. This CDR3 has 16 residues. The V gene's germline CDR1 is MGHDK and CDR2 SYGVNS. V was clipped by 2 bases and J by 7 bases; unmatched bases: 13. The CDR3 spells CASSETGGSTLGTQYF. In nucleotides, the CDR3 is TGTGCCAGCAGTGAAACCGGCGGGAGTACTCTGGGGACCCAGTACTTC.

The chain is built from TRBV7-2 and TRBJ2-7; tentative D call: TRBD2 (6 bases). V was cut by 0 bases and J by 6 bases, with 9 bases left in between. CDR1 and CDR2 from the germline V gene are SGHTA and FQGNSA. CDR3 size: 13 residues. The DNA of the CDR3 is TGTGCCAGCAGCTTAGCGGGGGGACTCGAGCAGTACTTC. Translated, it gives CASSLAGGLEQYF.

The rearrangement links TRBV25-1 to TRBJ1-5; tentatively, D is TRBD1 (5 bases). The CDR3 loop spans 16 amino acids. V lost 4 bases and J 6 bases, leaving 19 bases between the germline ends. The germline V gene has CDR1 MGHDK and CDR2 SYGVNS. The CDR3 protein is CASSARGYAGFQPQHF. The CDR3 DNA reads TGTGCCAGCAGTGCTAGAGGTTATGCAGGGTTTCAGCCCCAGCATTTT.

This rearrangement joins TRBV29-1 to TRBJ2-5; D unresolved. Looked up from germline, CDR1 is SQVTM and CDR2 is ANQGSEA. Trimming shortened V by 1 base and J by 9 bases, and 9 bases separated the two germline ends. This CDR3 contains 11 residues. CDR3: CSVEGAGAQYF. DNA for the CDR3: TGCAGCGTTGAAGGGGCTGGGGCCCAGTACTTC.

The J gene is TRBJ1-1, the V gene TRBV2; D is unclear. Deletions cut 7 bases from V and 11 bases from J, with 14 bases between. Per germline, CDR1 SNHLY and CDR2 FYNNEI. The CDR3 runs 11 residues. In DNA form, the CDR3 reads TGTGCCAGCACTCCCGCGGGTAGGGCTTTCTTT. The encoded protein is CASTPAGRAFF.

This clonotype has a count of ten or more. The chain carries TRBV20-1 and TRBJ1-1; D is uncertain. Germline V CDR1 and CDR2: DFQATT, SNEGSKA (reference sequence). This CDR3 region has 13 residues. The germline V and J ends were trimmed by 0 bases and 8 bases, with 13 bases remaining between them. This chain's CDR3 is CSARDSGSREAFF. CDR3 nucleotides: TGCAGTGCTAGAGATAGTGGGAGCAGAGAAGCTTTCTTT.

There are a few counts of this clonotype. V usage is TRBV3-1 and J usage is TRBJ1-2; D is unresolved. CDR1 LGHDT and CDR2 YNNKEL come from the germline V gene (reference sequence). The CDR3 is 14 residues long. The V and J ends lost 2 bases and 4 bases respectively, with 11 bases between them. CDR3 amino acids: CASSQSVQSYGYTF. The CDR3 DNA is TGTGCCAGCAGCCAAAGCGTTCAGAGCTATGGCTACACCTTC.

This clonotype came up many times. The V gene is TRBV20-1, the J gene TRBJ1-5; weak D call: TRBD1 (5 bases). This CDR3 region has 15 residues. The ends were cut back, 3 bases at V and 4 bases at J, with 16 bases in the middle. The V gene's germline CDR1 is DFQATT and CDR2 SNEGSKA (reference sequence). CDR3 in amino acids: CSARGGTVQNQPQHF. CDR3 bases: TGCAGTGCTAGGGGCGGGACGGTACAGAATCAGCCCCAGCATTTT.

The chain recombines TRBV29-1 with TRBJ2-7; 9 nucleotides match TRBD1. Per the germline V gene, CDR1 is SQVTM and CDR2 is ANQGSEA. V dropped 8 bases and J dropped 2; count of bases not matched to a gene: 7. This CDR3 is 13 amino acids long. CDR3 DNA: TGCAGCTTACCGACAGGGGGAACCTACGAGCAGTACTTC. This sequence encodes CSLPTGGTYEQYF.

This clonotype was recorded many times. The chain has TRBV20-1 and TRBJ2-7; a weak D match, TRBD1 (5 bases). This CDR3 spans 16 amino acids. Trimming left V 3 bases short and J 0 bases short, with 18 bases between. Looked up from germline, CDR1 is DFQATT and CDR2 is SNEGSKA (reference sequence). The CDR3 coding sequence is TGCAGTGCTAGGATTTGGGGCAGGGTAGACTCCTACGAGCAGTACTTC. Translation: CSARIWGRVDSYEQYF.

This clonotype was seen at least ten times. CDR3 in amino acids: CASSFRGAEAFF. In DNA, the CDR3 is TGTGCCAGCAGCTTTAGGGGGGCTGAAGCTTTCTTT. The genes are TRBV7-2 and TRBJ1-1; D perhaps matches TRBD1 (6 bases). Deletions cut 3 bases from V and 6 bases from J, with 8 bases between. Germline V gene sequence: CDR1 SGHTA, CDR2 FQGNSA. This CDR3 region has 12 residues.

This clonotype has ten or more counts. The CDR3 protein is CASSEGGGELFF. The CDR3 DNA is TGTGCCAGCAGTGAAGGGGGCGGGGAGCTGTTTTTT. The chain uses TRBV6-1 and TRBJ2-2; the D is unclear. This CDR3 region has 12 residues. CDR1 and CDR2 (germline): MNHNS, SASEGT. V shed 1 base and J shed 7 bases, with 4 bases lying between them.

The chain uses TRBV29-1 and TRBJ2-7, with D perhaps matching TRBD2 (6 bases). Trimming cost V 4 bases and J 5 bases, with 15 bases left between them. The CDR3 sequence is 13 residues long. Germline V lookup: CDR1 SQVTM, CDR2 ANQGSEA. The CDR3 nucleotides are TGCAGCGTTGTGTCCGGGGGAGTGGACGAGCAGTACTTC. Its protein is CSVVSGGVDEQYF.

The V gene is TRBV2, the J gene TRBJ1-1, with D possibly being TRBD1 (6 bases). V was clipped by 8 bases and J by 0 bases, with 13 bases between them. Germline V lookup: CDR1 SNHLY, CDR2 FYNNEI. The CDR3 covers 14 residues. CDR3 amino acids: CASLGGGMNTEAFF. The CDR3 DNA is TGTGCCAGCTTGGGGGGCGGGATGAACACTGAAGCTTTCTTT.

V gene TRBV5-6 combines with J gene TRBJ2-7; D assignment may be TRBD1 or TRBD2 (5 bases each). The length of the CDR3 is 16 residues. The germline gives CDR1 SGHDT, CDR2 YYEEEE. V lost 3 bases and J 2 bases, leaving 18 bases between the germline ends. The CDR3 here is CASSWGGGHNAYEQYF. The CDR3 DNA follows: TGTGCCAGCAGCTGGGGCGGCGGGCACAATGCCTACGAGCAGTACTTC.

This clonotype came up many times. The chain links TRBV29-1 to TRBJ2-3, with TRBD1 as a possible D gene (6 bases). The CDR3 contains 14 residues. Germline V gene data show CDR1 as SQVTM and CDR2 as ANQGSEA. The ends were cut back, 4 bases at V and 5 bases at J, with 16 bases in the middle. CDR3 sequence reads: CSVAISQGGDTQYF. In nucleotides, the CDR3 is TGCAGCGTTGCAATAAGTCAAGGGGGAGATACGCAGTATTTT.

This clonotype showed up many times. This sequence joins TRBV6-6 and TRBJ1-1; D is unresolved. The V gene's germline CDR1 is MNHNY and CDR2 SVGAGI (reference sequence). V lost 10 bases to trimming and J lost 0 bases, with 12 bases between them. The CDR3 consists of 13 residues. In DNA form, the CDR3 reads TGTGCCATTACTCCGGTACTGAACACTGAAGCTTTCTTT. It yields the protein CAITPVLNTEAFF.

At least ten counts were recorded for this clonotype. This chain uses TRBV29-1 with TRBJ2-5; no clear D gene. Trimming left V 8 bases short and J 5 bases short, with 9 bases between. Looked up from germline, CDR1 is SQVTM and CDR2 is ANQGSEA. This CDR3 is 10 amino acids long. The chain's CDR3 is CSLLGETQYF. In nucleotides, the CDR3 is TGCAGCCTCCTGGGGGAGACCCAGTACTTC.

This chain joins TRBV5-6 and TRBJ2-6, with D unclear. Trimming stripped 3 bases from V and 4 bases from J, with 11 bases between. CDR1 is SGHDT and CDR2 is YYEEEE in the germline V gene. The CDR3 length is 15 residues. CDR3 protein: CASSSPRAGANVLTF. The CDR3 region has the DNA TGTGCCAGCAGCTCGCCTAGGGCCGGGGCCAACGTCCTGACTTTC.

This clonotype occurred many times. This rearrangement joins TRBV12-3 or TRBV12-4 to TRBJ1-5; D might be TRBD1 (5 bases). V was shortened by 6 bases and J by 6 bases, with 24 bases between the two germline ends. The CDR3 totals 17 residues. This CDR3 is CASSPGEWQGVSQPQHF. CDR3 bases: TGTGCCAGCAGCCCCGGTGAGTGGCAGGGAGTAAGTCAGCCCCAGCATTTT.